The clone carrying this T cell receptor (beta chain) was observed at least ten times. The antigen remains undetermined. TCRdb reanalysed the reads using MiXCR and keeps one entry per CDR3 protein. The table includes approximately 910,000 distinct CDR3 sequences, around 30% detected once. The sample is drawn from a study of T cell repertoires in cytomegalovirus infection. Study details: Alongside well-studied HLA-B-restricted CMV epitopes, recently identified HLA-C-restricted CMV epitopes were also used.

This CDR3 contains 11 residues. Germline V gene sequence: CDR1 SGHTA, CDR2 FQGNSA. V lost 7 bases and J lost 6, with 9 bases in between. Study-level results: Cumulative public TCR beta family frequency identified carriers of CMV plus the relevant HLA.

The sequencing here drew on cultured CD8+ T cells from PBMCs, taken from culture after CMV antigen stimulation. This sequence was found in a human donor in good health (CMV status not recorded). Some clones in this sample may be carry-over from other donors' samples. The J gene is TRBJ1-2, the V gene TRBV7-2; D is uncertain. The CDR3 bases are TGTGCCAGCATACGAAAGGATGGCTACACCTTC. The encoded protein is CASIRKDGYTF.